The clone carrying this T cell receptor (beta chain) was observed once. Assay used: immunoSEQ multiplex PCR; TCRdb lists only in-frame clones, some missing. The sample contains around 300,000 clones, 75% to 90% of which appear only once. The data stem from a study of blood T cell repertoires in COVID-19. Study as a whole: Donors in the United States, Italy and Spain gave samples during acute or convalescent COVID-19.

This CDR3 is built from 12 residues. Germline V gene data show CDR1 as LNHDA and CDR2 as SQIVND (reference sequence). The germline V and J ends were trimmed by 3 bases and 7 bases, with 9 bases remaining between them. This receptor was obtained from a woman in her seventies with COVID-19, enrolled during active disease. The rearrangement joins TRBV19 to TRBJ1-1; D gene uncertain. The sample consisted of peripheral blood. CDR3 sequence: CASSIHPGEAFF. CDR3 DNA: TGTGCCAGTAGTATTCATCCGGGTGAAGCTTTCTTT.